Below are 5 T cell receptor beta chains sequenced from a single sample in a study of cytomegalovirus exposure and HLA in healthy donors. Vbeta (60) and Jbeta (13) primers were used in the PCR. The protocol was immunoSEQ multiplex PCR, while the TCRdb copy is restricted to in-frame clones and leaves out a portion. The table lists some 110,000 clones, 78% of them singletons. The specimen sequenced was PBMCs. The receptors originated from a woman between 35 and 50 years old in good health and CMV-seronegative.

The J gene is TRBJ1-1, the V gene TRBV28, with a possible D match to TRBD1 (6 bases). V shed 5 bases and J shed 4 bases, with 14 bases lying between them. The CDR3 totals 14 residues. Germline CDR1 MDHEN, CDR2 SYDVKM. Here the CDR3 DNA reads TGTGCCAGCAGTCCGCTCCGGGACACCACTGAAGCTTTCTTT. Translation: CASSPLRDTTEAFF.

The rearrangement joins TRBV5-6 to TRBJ2-7, with 9 bases that match TRBD1. This CDR3 is built from 14 residues. The V segment lost 3 bases and the J segment 4 bases; nucleotides outside the gene matches: 5. CDR1 is SGHDT, CDR2 YYEEEE, per germline. The CDR3: CASSSGQGLYEQYF. DNA for the CDR3: TGTGCCAGCAGCTCTGGACAGGGGCTATACGAGCAGTACTTC.

J is TRBJ2-5 and V is TRBV6-5; possibly TRBD1 for D (5 bases). CDR3 length: 14 amino acids. The germline gives CDR1 MNHEY, CDR2 SVGAGI. Trimming removed 1 base from V and 0 bases from J, with 6 bases in between. CDR3: CASSYLTDQETQYF. Here the CDR3 DNA reads TGTGCCAGCAGTTACTTGACAGACCAAGAGACCCAGTACTTC.

This chain links TRBV11-2 with TRBJ2-7, with 7 bases matching TRBD1. The CDR3 consists of 14 residues. The V gene end was trimmed by 4 bases and the J gene end by 1 base; junction bases not matched to a gene: 4. Germline values: CDR1 SGHAT, CDR2 FQNNGV. In DNA form, the CDR3 reads TGTGCCAGCAGCTCTACAGGGGAATCCTACGAGCAGTACTTC. Its translation: CASSSTGESYEQYF.

The CDR3 DNA reads TGTGCCAGCAGCGTCGGGACTAGCAGTAACAATGAGCAGTTCTTC. Translated, it gives CASSVGTSSNNEQFF. The genes are TRBV9 and TRBJ2-1; 9 bases fit TRBD2. CDR3 length: 15 amino acids. The J segment lost 5 bases and the V segment lost 2 bases, leaving 5 bases of the junction unmatched. Germline V gene lookup returns CDR1 SGDLS and CDR2 YYNGEE.